The TCR beta chain described here comes from a study of blood T cell repertoires in COVID-19. This CDR3 comprises 18 residues. V was clipped by 4 bases and J by 2 bases; unmatched bases: 11. The germline V gene has CDR1 SGHKS and CDR2 YYEKEE (reference sequence). One Seattle source followed patients from active infection through their disease course. The table came from immunoSEQ multiplex PCR; TCRdb's copy has only in-frame clones and leaves some out. The sample lists roughly 200,000 clones, under 90% occurring once. The TCR was taken from a person aged 65-85 years with COVID-19, enrolled during active disease. Sequencing input: peripheral blood. This chain uses TRBV5-5 with TRBJ2-4, with 11 bases matching TRBD1. Written as DNA, the CDR3 is TGTGCCAGCAGCCCCGGACAGGGGGCGGGAGGAACCAAAAACATTCAGTACTTC. Translating it yields CASSPGQGAGGTKNIQYF.